The 21 T cell receptor beta chains given below trace back to one sample, sequenced in a study of control samples from healthy donors and cancer patients (dated by TCRdb to the early 2020s). The receptor library was made with the immunoSEQ multiplex PCR assay. The table comes from immuneACCESS by way of TCRdb, which keeps in-frame sequences with V and J called. Part of the clones is missing from these tables; in studies checked, under half for an unresolved V gene and the rest for unknown reasons. This sample holds 84,000 or so clones; roughly 89% were observed only once. Of the sample, less than 20% falls within the top ten clones. Sequenced: blood. The receptor set was obtained from a man in his thirties or forties in good health.

In regard to this clone: Different DNA sequences within this sample yield the same CDR3. This chain links TRBV5-5 with TRBJ2-2, with 8 bases lining up with TRBD1. J was trimmed by 2 bases and V by 4 bases; bases with no gene match: 4. CDR1 is SGHKS and CDR2 is YYEKEE in the germline V gene (reference sequence). The CDR3 loop spans 15 amino acids. The CDR3 reads CASSRGTGNTGELFF. The CDR3 bases are TGTGCCAGCAGCCGCGGGACAGGTAACACCGGGGAGCTGTTTTTT.

V usage is TRBV7-6 and J usage is TRBJ2-7; 7 bases align to TRBD2. Germline CDR1 and CDR2: SGHVS and FNYEAQ. With 1 base clipped from V and 5 bases from J, the junction kept 8 bases outside the gene matches. The CDR3 is 15 amino acids. CDR3 nucleotide sequence: TGTGCCAGCAGCTTAGGGGCGGGAGAGGTCCACGAGCAGTACTTC. It yields the protein CASSLGAGEVHEQYF.

In regard to this clone: The sample holds other DNA sequences that translate to the same CDR3. The chain carries TRBV6-2 or TRBV6-3 and TRBJ2-7; D is unresolved. Germline V gives CDR1 MNHEY, CDR2 SVGEGT. With 6 bases removed from V and 3 bases from J, the gap between germline ends came to 6 bases. The CDR3 is 11 amino acids. In DNA, the CDR3 is TGTGCCAGCAGCTCGAACTACGAGCAGTACTTC. The encoded protein is CASSSNYEQYF.

The chain links TRBV4-3 to TRBJ1-3; tentatively, D is TRBD1 (5 bases). CDR3 length equals 17 residues. The germline V and J ends were trimmed by 3 bases and 2 bases, with 17 bases remaining between them. CDR1 is LGHNA and CDR2 is YSLEER in the germline V gene. CDR3 in DNA: TGCGCCAGCAGCCAGGCTATCGGACGGGGGACTGGAAACACCATATATTTT. It specifies CASSQAIGRGTGNTIYF.

The genes are TRBV24-1 and TRBJ1-1; D uncertain. The CDR3 spans 13 residues. Trimming left V 0 bases short and J 4 bases short, with 5 bases between. Germline lookup yields CDR1 KGHDR and CDR2 SFDVKD. DNA of the CDR3: TGTGCCACCAGTGATTTGACAGTCACTGAAGCTTTCTTT. Residues: CATSDLTVTEAFF.

CDR3 in amino acids: CASSQGQGMETQYF. The CDR3 DNA is TGCGCCAGCAGCCAAGGACAGGGTATGGAGACCCAGTACTTC. The gene calls are TRBV5-1 and TRBJ2-5, with 8 bases lining up with TRBD1. V was clipped by 4 bases and J by 5 bases; unmatched bases: 7. The CDR3 extends over 14 amino acids. Germline values: CDR1 SGHRS, CDR2 YFSETQ.

J is TRBJ1-3 and V is TRBV28, with TRBD1 as a possible D gene (5 bases). This CDR3 is 16 amino acids long. Trimming took 2 bases from V and 0 from J, leaving 11 bases between them. Germline CDR1 is MDHEN and CDR2 is SYDVKM. The CDR3 DNA follows: TGTGCCAGCAGTTTAGGCCCCAGGGACTCTGGAAACACCATATATTTT. It specifies CASSLGPRDSGNTIYF. The whole variable domain, filled in from reference TRBV28 and TRBJ1-3, reads DVKVTQSSRYLVKRTGEKVFLECVQDMDHENMFWYRQDPGLGLRLIYFSYDVKMKEKGDIPEGYSVSREKKERFSLILESASTNQTSMYLCASSLGPRDSGNTIYFGEGSWLTVV.

This clone has only a few counts. This chain's CDR3 is CASTEFGSTDTQYF. The CDR3 DNA follows: TGTGCCAGCACCGAATTCGGGAGCACAGATACGCAGTATTTT. The chain has TRBV2 and TRBJ2-3; D ambiguous. This CDR3 is 14 amino acids long. Germline loops: CDR1 SNHLY, CDR2 FYNNEI. Between the trimmed V and J ends, which lost 7 bases and 0 bases, there was a span of 11 bases.

The genes are TRBV29-1 and TRBJ2-7; 9 bases align to TRBD1. V shed 5 bases, J shed 2 bases, and the junction held 4 bases outside the gene matches. This CDR3 contains 13 residues. From germline, CDR1 is SQVTM and CDR2 ANQGSEA. DNA for the CDR3: TGCAGCGTTCGGGGGACAGGGACCTACGAGCAGTACTTC. Its translation: CSVRGTGTYEQYF.

The CDR3 DNA follows: TGTGCCACCAGTGTGAGCGGGGGGCTTAACACCGGGGAGCTGTTTTTT. It is translated as CATSVSGGLNTGELFF. The chain joins TRBV24-1 to TRBJ2-2; 9 nucleotides line up with TRBD2. Per the germline V gene, CDR1 is KGHDR and CDR2 is SFDVKD. The CDR3 length is 16 residues. With 5 bases clipped from V and 2 bases from J, the junction kept 5 bases outside the gene matches.

The rearrangement links TRBV30 to TRBJ2-7; D not resolved. The CDR3 is 13 residues long. Germline V gene sequence: CDR1 GTSNPN, CDR2 SVGIG (reference sequence). Trimming took 2 bases from V and 5 from J, leaving 13 bases between them. CDR3 amino acids: CAWSMGPVNEQYF. The CDR3 region has the DNA TGTGCCTGGAGTATGGGTCCGGTCAACGAGCAGTACTTC.

V usage is TRBV15 and J usage is TRBJ2-1; 7 nucleotides agree with TRBD1. Germline V lookup: CDR1 LNHNV, CDR2 YYDKDF (reference sequence). The CDR3 is 15 amino acids. V lost 4 bases and J lost 4; bases outside the gene matches: 7. Here the CDR3 DNA reads TGTGCCACCAGCAACAGCCGGGACAGTTACAATGAGCAGTTCTTC. It is translated as CATSNSRDSYNEQFF. The complete variable domain, with remaining parts taken from reference TRBV15 and TRBJ2-1, reads DAMVIQNPRYQVTQFGKPVTLSCSQTLNHNVMYWYQQKSSQAPKLLFHYYDKDFNNEADTPDNFQSRRPNTSFCFLDIRSPGLGDTAMYLCATSNSRDSYNEQFFGPGTRLTVL.

J is TRBJ2-2 and V is TRBV3-1 (or the pseudogene TRBV3-2); the D gene is possibly TRBD1 (6 bases). V lost 4 bases and J 1 base, leaving 10 bases between the germline ends. The CDR3 length is 15 residues. Germline assignment: CDR1 LGHDT and CDR2 YNNKEL (reference sequence). The CDR3 coding sequence is TGTGCCAGCAGCCTGGACAGTGGGAACACCGGGGAGCTGTTTTTT. Amino acid sequence: CASSLDSGNTGELFF.

This clone was seen just once. The chain joins TRBV5-1 to TRBJ2-7; D gene unclear. The CDR3 covers 11 residues. Germline loops: CDR1 SGHRS, CDR2 YFSETQ. With 2 bases removed from V and 6 bases from J, the gap between germline ends came to 6 bases. The CDR3 protein is CASSLSREQYF. The CDR3 DNA reads TGCGCCAGCAGCTTATCTCGCGAGCAGTACTTC.

The chain has TRBV19 and TRBJ1-6; no firm D call. Germline values: CDR1 LNHDA, CDR2 SQIVND (reference sequence). V was clipped by 3 bases and J by 7 bases, with 10 bases between them. The CDR3 is made up of 14 amino acids. In nucleotides, the CDR3 is TGTGCCAGTAGTATGGGCCAGAGGAATTCACCCCTCCACTTT. It specifies CASSMGQRNSPLHF.

The V call is TRBV3-1 (or the pseudogene TRBV3-2), the J call TRBJ2-5, with D unclear. Trimming pared 4 bases from V and 4 bases from J, leaving 7 bases between. The CDR3 totals 12 residues. The germline V gene encodes CDR1 LGHDT and CDR2 YNNKEL (reference sequence). The CDR3 sequence: CASSPLGETQYF. The CDR3, as DNA: TGTGCCAGCAGCCCCCTTGGAGAGACCCAGTACTTC.

The J gene is TRBJ2-3, the V gene TRBV30, with TRBD2 matching 11 bases. J was trimmed by 2 bases and V by 3 bases; bases with no gene match: 1. Looked up from germline, CDR1 is GTSNPN and CDR2 is SVGIG (reference sequence). This CDR3 is 14 amino acids long. CDR3 region: CAWRLAGATDTQYF. The CDR3, as DNA: TGTGCCTGGAGACTAGCGGGGGCCACAGATACGCAGTATTTT.

This chain links TRBV18 with TRBJ2-1; tentatively, D is TRBD2 (5 bases). V lost 2 bases to trimming and J lost 8 bases, with 19 bases between them. CDR3 size: 16 residues. CDR1 KGHSH and CDR2 LQKENI come from the germline V gene. For the CDR3, the DNA is TGTGCCAGCTCACCAACCCGGACTGGTCGTTGGGATGAGCAGTTCTTC. Translation: CASSPTRTGRWDEQFF.

The chain is built from TRBV28 and TRBJ1-6; D gene uncertain. From germline, CDR1 is MDHEN and CDR2 SYDVKM. The V and J ends lost 5 bases and 9 bases respectively, with 5 bases between them. The CDR3 is 11 residues long. CDR3 protein: CASSTTSPLHF. CDR3 nucleotide sequence: TGTGCCAGCAGTACCACTTCACCCCTCCACTTT.

Details on this clone: One junction end does not reproduce the germline sequence, and a read error may be involved. The chain employs TRBV14 and TRBJ2-1; D might be TRBD1 (6 bases). Germline V lookup: CDR1 SGHDN, CDR2 FVKESK. The CDR3 sequence is 16 residues long. The chain's CDR3 is CASSQVVNRVYDEQFF. The CDR3 DNA follows: TGTGCCAGCAGCCAAGTAGTTAACAGGGTCTACGATGAGCAGTTCTTC.

The rearrangement links TRBV7-2 to TRBJ2-7; the match to TRBD1 covers 7 bases. The CDR3 contains 15 residues. The germline gives CDR1 SGHTA, CDR2 FQGNSA. Trimming took 1 base from V and 7 from J; bases not matched to a gene: 10. In nucleotides, the CDR3 is TGTGCCAGCAGCTTAGACAGGGGAACAATTTCGGAGCAGTACTTC. Translated, it gives CASSLDRGTISEQYF.